This is a list of T cell receptor beta chains from one sample in a study of Ad26.COV2.S vaccination and SARS-CoV-2 variants. Assay used: immunoSEQ multiplex PCR; TCRdb lists only in-frame clones, some missing. This sample has 350,000 to 450,000 clones, with approximately 91% found just once. The source was peripheral blood, collected in a trial of Ad26.COV2.S vaccine versus placebo. These TCRs come from a person between 18 and 65 years old who received the Ad26.COV2.S COVID-19 vaccine or a placebo. Each CDR3 is given with its conserved first and last residue. A D gene is named only where the DNA matches it firmly. Where a row states a size, it is once, few, many or the class of an expanded clone; other rows omit it.

d_gene,v_gene,abundance,j_gene,CDR3nt,CDR3aa
-,TRBV5-6,once,TRBJ2-7,TGTGCCAGCAGCTTTAAGGGGGAGCAGTACTTC,CASSFKGEQYF
TRBD1,TRBV27,-,TRBJ1-5,TGTGCCAGCAGTTCGACAGGGCGTATTCAGCCCCAGCATTTT,CASSSTGRIQPQHF
TRBD2,TRBV10-3,-,TRBJ2-3,TGTGCCATCAGTGAGACTAGCGGGAGGAGGAATACGCAGTATTTT,CAISETSGRRNTQYF
-,TRBV24-1,-,TRBJ2-5,TGTGCCAGCAGTCCCGGGATGAGAGAGACCCAGTACTTC,CASSPGMRETQYF
TRBD1,TRBV24-1,-,TRBJ2-4,TGTGCCACCAGTGGCCCGGGACAGAACATTCAGTACTTC,CATSGPGQNIQYF
-,TRBV5-1,-,TRBJ1-2,TGCGCCAGCAGCGGAGACAGATATGGCTACACCTTC,CASSGDRYGYTF
-,TRBV7-2,once,TRBJ1-1,TGTGCCAGCAGTCGAATGGGGGGGAACACTGAAGCTTTCTTT,CASSRMGGNTEAFF
-,TRBV19,once,TRBJ2-7,TGTGCCAGTAGGGGAGTCTACGAGCAGTACTTC,CASRGVYEQYF
-,TRBV7-9,-,TRBJ2-3,TGTGCCAGCAGCCTTAGACAGAACACGCAGTATTTT,CASSLRQNTQYF
-,TRBV6-2/TRBV6-3,-,TRBJ2-2,TGTGCCAGCAGTTTGCTAGTTGGGAACACCGGGGAGCTGTTTTTT,CASSLLVGNTGELFF
-,TRBV24-1,-,TRBJ1-5,TGTGCCACCAGTGGCGGACAGAATCAGCCCCAGCATTTT,CATSGGQNQPQHF
-,TRBV15,-,TRBJ1-2,TGTGCCACCAGCAGAGATATTGGAGGGGATGGCTACACCTTC,CATSRDIGGDGYTF
TRBD2,TRBV27,-,TRBJ2-1,TGTGCCAGCAGTTTATACAGCGGGGCCGGCCCCAGCTCCTACAATGAGCAGTTCTTC,CASSLYSGAGPSSYNEQFF
-,TRBV5-5,-,TRBJ2-2,TGTGCCAGCAGCTTGCCGGGGGCCTCGAACACCGGGGAGCTGTTTTTT,CASSLPGASNTGELFF
TRBD2,TRBV7-6,-,TRBJ2-1,TGTGCCAGCAGCTCGGGACTAGGCGGCGATGAGCAGTTCTTC,CASSSGLGGDEQFF
TRBD1,TRBV4-2,many,TRBJ1-1,TGTGCCAGCAGCCAGAGACAGGGATGGACTGAAGCTTTCTTT,CASSQRQGWTEAFF
-,TRBV19,-,TRBJ2-2,TGTGCCAGTAGTTCCCCTAGCGCGAACACCGGGGAGCTGTTTTTT,CASSSPSANTGELFF
-,TRBV9,-,TRBJ2-7,TGTGCCAGCAGCGACTCGGGATCCGCGGTGGAGCAGTACTTC,CASSDSGSAVEQYF
TRBD1,TRBV6-5,-,TRBJ1-1,TGTGCCAGCAGTTGGACAGGGCGGGGAACTGAAGCTTTCTTT,CASSWTGRGTEAFF
-,TRBV19,-,TRBJ2-7,TGTGCCAGTAGTACAAAGACAGCAACCTACGAGCAGTACTTC,CASSTKTATYEQYF
TRBD1,TRBV5-1,-,TRBJ1-4,TGCGCCAGCAGCTTTGGGACAGGGGGCAATAATGAAAAACTGTTTTTT,CASSFGTGGNNEKLFF
-,TRBV19,-,TRBJ2-2,TGTGCCAGTAGTACGGACAGTCGAAGATCCGGGGAGCTGTTTTTT,CASSTDSRRSGELFF
TRBD2,TRBV7-6,few,TRBJ2-2,TGTGCCAGCAGCTTAGAACTAGCGGGAGCCACGAACACCGGGGAGCTGTTTTTT,CASSLELAGATNTGELFF
-,TRBV7-9,-,TRBJ1-1,TGTGCCAGCAGCCACCGGCCCGGAGATATTGGGACTGAAGCTTTCTTT,CASSHRPGDIGTEAFF
-,TRBV5-6,few,TRBJ1-6,TGTGCCAGCAGCTTGGAGGAGGGAAAGTTTTCACCCCTCCACTTT,CASSLEEGKFSPLHF
-,TRBV27,-,TRBJ2-7,TGTGCCAGTAAACTTAAGATGACGGGTTACGAGCAGTACTTC,CASKLKMTGYEQYF
-,TRBV4-3,-,TRBJ1-4,TGCGCCAGCAGCCAAGATTTCAGGCGGGCAACTAATGAAAAACTGTTTTTT,CASSQDFRRATNEKLFF
-,TRBV10-3,-,TRBJ1-5,TGTGCCATCGGGGAGGACGGGCCCCAGCATTTT,CAIGEDGPQHF
-,TRBV7-9,-,TRBJ2-7,TGTGCCAGCAGCCCCTCAGACAACGAGCAGTACTTC,CASSPSDNEQYF